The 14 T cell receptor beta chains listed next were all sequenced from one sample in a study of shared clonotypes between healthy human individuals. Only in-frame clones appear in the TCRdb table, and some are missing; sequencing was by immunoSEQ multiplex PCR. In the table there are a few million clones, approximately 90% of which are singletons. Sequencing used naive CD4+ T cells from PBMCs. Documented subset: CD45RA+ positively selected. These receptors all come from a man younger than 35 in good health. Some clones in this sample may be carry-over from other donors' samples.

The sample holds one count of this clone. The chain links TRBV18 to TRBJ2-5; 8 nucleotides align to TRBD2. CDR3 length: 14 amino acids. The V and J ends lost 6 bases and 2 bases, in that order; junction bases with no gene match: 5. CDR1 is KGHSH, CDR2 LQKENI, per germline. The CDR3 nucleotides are TGTGCCAGCTCTCGCGGGGGGATTCAAGAGACCCAGTACTTC. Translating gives CASSRGGIQETQYF.

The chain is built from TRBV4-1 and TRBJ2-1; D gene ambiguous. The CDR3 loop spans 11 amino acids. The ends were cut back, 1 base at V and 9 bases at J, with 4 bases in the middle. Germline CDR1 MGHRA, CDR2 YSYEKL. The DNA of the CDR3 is TGCGCCAGCAGCCAAGCCCTTGAGCAGTTCTTC. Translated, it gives CASSQALEQFF.

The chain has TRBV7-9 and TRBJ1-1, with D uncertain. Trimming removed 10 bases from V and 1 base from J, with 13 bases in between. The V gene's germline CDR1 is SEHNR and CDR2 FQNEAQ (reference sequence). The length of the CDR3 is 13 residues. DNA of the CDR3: TGTGCCACCGAAGATAGGGAGAACACTGAAGCTTTCTTT. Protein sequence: CATEDRENTEAFF. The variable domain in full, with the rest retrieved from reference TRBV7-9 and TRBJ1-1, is DTGVSQNPRHKITKRGQNVTFRCDPISEHNRLYWYRQTLGQGPEFLTYFQNEAQLEKSRLLSDRFSAERPKGSFSTLEIQRTEQGDSAMYLCATEDRENTEAFFGQGTRLTVV.

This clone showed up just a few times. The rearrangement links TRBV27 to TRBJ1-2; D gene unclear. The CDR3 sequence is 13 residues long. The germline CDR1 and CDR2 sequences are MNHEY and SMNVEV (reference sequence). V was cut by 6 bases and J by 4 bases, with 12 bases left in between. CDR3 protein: CASRFRSGYGYTF. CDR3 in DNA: TGTGCCAGCAGATTTAGGTCAGGCTATGGCTACACCTTC.

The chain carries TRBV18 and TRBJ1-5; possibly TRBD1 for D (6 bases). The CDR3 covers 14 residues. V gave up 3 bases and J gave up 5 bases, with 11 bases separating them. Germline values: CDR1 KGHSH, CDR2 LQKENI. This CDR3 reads CASSPRGGDQPQHF. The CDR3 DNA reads TGTGCCAGCTCACCTCGGGGGGGCGATCAGCCCCAGCATTTT. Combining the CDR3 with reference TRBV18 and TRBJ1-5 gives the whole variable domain NAGVMQNPRHLVRRRGQEARLRCSPMKGHSHVYWYRQLPEEGLKFMVYLQKENIIDESGMPKERFSAEFPKEGPSILRIQQVVRGDSAAYFCASSPRGGDQPQHFGDGTRLSIL.

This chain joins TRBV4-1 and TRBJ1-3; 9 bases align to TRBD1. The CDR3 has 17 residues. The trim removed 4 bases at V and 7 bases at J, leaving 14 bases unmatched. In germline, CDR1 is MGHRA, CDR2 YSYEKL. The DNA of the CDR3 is TGCGCCAGCAGCCGAAGCGCTGGGGGACAGGGTCGGAACACCATATATTTT. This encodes CASSRSAGGQGRNTIYF.

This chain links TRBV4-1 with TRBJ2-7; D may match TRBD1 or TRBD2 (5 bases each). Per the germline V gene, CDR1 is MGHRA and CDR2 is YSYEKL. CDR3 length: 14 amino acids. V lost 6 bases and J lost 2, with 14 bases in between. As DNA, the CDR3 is TGCGCCAGCAGTAAGGGGACGGGACCCTACGAGCAGTACTTC. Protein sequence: CASSKGTGPYEQYF.

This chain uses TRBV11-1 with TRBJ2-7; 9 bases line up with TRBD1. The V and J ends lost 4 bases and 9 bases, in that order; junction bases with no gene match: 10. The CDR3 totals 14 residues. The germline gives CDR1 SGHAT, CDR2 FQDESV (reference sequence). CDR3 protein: CASSSQGQGNPQYF. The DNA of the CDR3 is TGTGCCAGCAGCTCCCAGGGACAGGGAAATCCGCAGTACTTC.

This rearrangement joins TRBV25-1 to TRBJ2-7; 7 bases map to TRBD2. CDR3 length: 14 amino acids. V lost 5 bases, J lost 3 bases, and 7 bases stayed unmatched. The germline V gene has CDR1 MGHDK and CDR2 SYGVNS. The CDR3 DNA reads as TGTGCCAGCAGTCTCGGGGGAGGGCTCTACGAGCAGTACTTC. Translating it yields CASSLGGGLYEQYF.

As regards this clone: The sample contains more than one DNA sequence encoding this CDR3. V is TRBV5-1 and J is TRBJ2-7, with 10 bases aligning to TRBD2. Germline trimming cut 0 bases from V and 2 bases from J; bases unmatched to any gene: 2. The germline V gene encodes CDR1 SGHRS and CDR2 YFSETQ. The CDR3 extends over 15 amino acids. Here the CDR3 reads CASSLVLAGAYEQYF. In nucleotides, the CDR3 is TGCGCCAGCAGCTTGGTTCTAGCGGGAGCCTACGAGCAGTACTTC. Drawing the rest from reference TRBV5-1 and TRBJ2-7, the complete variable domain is KAGVTQTPRYLIKTRGQQVTLSCSPISGHRSVSWYQQTPGQGLQFLFEYFSETQRNKGNFPGRFSGRQFSNSRSEMNVSTLELGDSALYLCASSLVLAGAYEQYFGPGTRLTVT.

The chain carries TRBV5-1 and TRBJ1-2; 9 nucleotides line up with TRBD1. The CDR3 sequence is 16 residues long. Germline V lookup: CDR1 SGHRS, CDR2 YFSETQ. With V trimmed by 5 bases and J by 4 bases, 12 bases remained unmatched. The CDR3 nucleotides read TGCGCCAGCAGACCCAACACAGGGGGCGCAGTCTATGGCTACACCTTC. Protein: CASRPNTGGAVYGYTF.

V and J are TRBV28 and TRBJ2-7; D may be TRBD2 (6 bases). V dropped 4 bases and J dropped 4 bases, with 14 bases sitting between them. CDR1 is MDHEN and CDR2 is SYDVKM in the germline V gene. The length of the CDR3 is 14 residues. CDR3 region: CASSSAGLKYEQYF. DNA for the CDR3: TGTGCCAGCAGTTCCGCGGGATTAAAATACGAGCAGTACTTC.

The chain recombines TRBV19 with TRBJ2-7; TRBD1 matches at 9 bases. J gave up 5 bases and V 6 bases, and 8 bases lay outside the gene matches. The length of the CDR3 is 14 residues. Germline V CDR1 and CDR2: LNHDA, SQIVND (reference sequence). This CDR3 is CASRNRDRVHEQYF. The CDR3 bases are TGTGCCAGTAGAAACCGGGACAGGGTCCACGAGCAGTACTTC.

CDR3 loop: CASSPVFNSPLHF. CDR3 sequence (DNA): TGTGCCAGCAGCCCCGTATTTAATTCACCCCTCCACTTT. The rearrangement joins TRBV7-9 to TRBJ1-6, with D hard to call. CDR1 and CDR2 from the germline V gene are SEHNR and FQNEAQ (reference sequence). The germline V and J ends were trimmed by 5 bases and 6 bases, with 8 bases remaining between them. CDR3 size: 13 residues.